These 13 T cell receptor beta chains originate from one sample sequenced in a study of cytomegalovirus exposure and HLA in healthy donors. Use of 60 Vbeta and 13 Jbeta primers characterized the PCR. Assay: immunoSEQ multiplex PCR; the TCRdb copy retains only in-frame clones and omits some. The data hold around 98,000 clones, with 69% observed a single time. The specimen sequenced was PBMCs. These receptors all stem from a female donor in good health and CMV-seronegative.

About this clone itself: Mismatch with germline at one junction end may stem from a read error. The chain is built from TRBV28 and TRBJ2-3; perhaps TRBD1 as D (5 bases). CDR1 and CDR2 from the germline V gene are MDHEN and SYDVKM. CDR3 length: 19 amino acids. The CDR3 protein is CASTLYDRMEIDSTDTQYF. The DNA for the CDR3 is TGTGCCAGCACTTTATATGACAGAATGGAAATAGACAGCACAGATACGCAGTATTTT.

The V gene is TRBV5-3, the J gene TRBJ2-5, with D possibly TRBD1 on 7 matching bases. TRBV5-3 belongs to the ORF category, with a function that is uncertain. The V end lost 2 bases, the J end lost 7 bases, and 21 bases lay between the germline ends. This CDR3 comprises 16 residues. DNA for the CDR3: TGTGCCAGAAGCTTCACAGGGGAGGTTAGAAGAGGGACCCAGTACTTC. Protein sequence: CARSFTGEVRRGTQYF.

This rearrangement joins TRBV30 to TRBJ2-4; a possible D gene is TRBD1 (6 bases). With 3 bases removed from V and 2 bases from J, the gap between germline ends came to 8 bases. In germline, CDR1 is GTSNPN, CDR2 SVGIG (reference sequence). This CDR3 is 13 amino acids long. The CDR3 here is CAWSRGTKNIQYF. The CDR3 DNA is TGTGCCTGGAGCAGGGGCACCAAAAACATTCAGTACTTC.

J is TRBJ2-7 and V is TRBV19, with 9 bases matching TRBD1. J gave up 1 base and V 6 bases, and 4 bases lay outside the gene matches. CDR1 is LNHDA and CDR2 is SQIVND in the germline V gene (reference sequence). The CDR3 is made up of 14 amino acids. The CDR3 loop reads CASSPGTGSYEQYF. The CDR3 nucleotides are TGTGCCAGTAGCCCTGGGACAGGGTCCTACGAGCAGTACTTC.

The rearrangement links TRBV7-9 to TRBJ2-7; perhaps TRBD1 as D (6 bases). CDR1 and CDR2 from the germline V gene are SEHNR and FQNEAQ (reference sequence). V lost 5 bases and J lost 2, with 13 bases in between. The CDR3 is made up of 14 amino acids. The CDR3 sequence is CASSPGVRAYEQYF. The CDR3 nucleotides are TGTGCCAGCAGCCCAGGGGTCAGGGCCTACGAGCAGTACTTC.

This rearrangement joins TRBV7-2 to TRBJ2-1; 8 positions agree with TRBD2. CDR3 length equals 16 residues. Losses at the gene ends were 4 bases for V and 0 bases for J; bases not matched to a gene: 5. Germline CDR1 SGHTA, CDR2 FQGNSA. CDR3 sequence (DNA): TGTGCCAGCAGCTCCACCCGGGGGGGCTCCTACAATGAGCAGTTCTTC. Its translation is CASSSTRGGSYNEQFF.

The CDR3 coding sequence is TGTGCCTGGAGAAGGGACAGGGCTGGGGCCAACGTCCTGACTTTC. Its protein product is CAWRRDRAGANVLTF. The V call is TRBV30, the J call TRBJ2-6; 9 bases fit TRBD1. V trimming: 3 bases; J trimming: 2 bases; junction bases outside the gene matches: 2. CDR1 and CDR2 (germline): GTSNPN, SVGIG (reference sequence). CDR3 length: 15 amino acids.

This sequence joins TRBV27 and TRBJ2-3, with D perhaps matching TRBD2 (6 bases). Germline V gene lookup returns CDR1 MNHEY and CDR2 SMNVEV (reference sequence). This CDR3 comprises 15 residues. Between the trimmed V and J ends, which lost 4 bases and 2 bases, there was a span of 13 bases. In DNA form, the CDR3 reads TGTGCCAGCAGTTCCCAGACTAGGATCACAGATACGCAGTATTTT. Its protein product is CASSSQTRITDTQYF.

The J gene is TRBJ2-7, the V gene TRBV5-1; 7 positions agree with TRBD2. The CDR3 runs 14 residues. V shed 0 bases, J shed 2 bases, and the junction held 2 bases outside the gene matches. Germline-derived CDR1 and CDR2 are SGHRS and YFSETQ. The CDR3 DNA reads TGCGCCAGCAGCTTGGCGGGAGGCACCTACGAGCAGTACTTC. Residues: CASSLAGGTYEQYF.

This rearrangement joins TRBV6-5 to TRBJ1-1; 10 positions agree with TRBD1. Germline-derived CDR1 and CDR2 are MNHEY and SVGAGI. V was clipped by 2 bases and J by 3 bases; unmatched bases: 3. The CDR3 has 15 residues. CDR3 sequence: CASSYGTGADTEAFF. The CDR3 DNA reads as TGTGCCAGCAGTTACGGGACAGGGGCGGACACTGAAGCTTTCTTT.

The chain couples TRBV10-3 to TRBJ1-6, with D maybe TRBD1 (6 bases). With 2 bases removed from V and 9 bases from J, the gap between germline ends came to 14 bases. This CDR3 is 15 amino acids long. Germline V CDR1 and CDR2: ENHRY, SYGVKD. The CDR3, as DNA: TGTGCCATCAGTGAGGCCGCACAGGGATCTTCACCCCTCCACTTT. It specifies CAISEAAQGSSPLHF.

This chain links TRBV4-3 with TRBJ2-1; the D gene is possibly TRBD1 (5 bases). The CDR3 has 16 residues. The V and J ends lost 0 bases and 7 bases respectively, with 16 bases between them. The germline V gene has CDR1 LGHNA and CDR2 YSLEER. The CDR3 DNA sequence: TGCGCCAGCAGCCAAGATGGGGCAGCCTATGGGAATGAGCAGTTCTTC. Translating it yields CASSQDGAAYGNEQFF.

This rearrangement joins TRBV7-9 to TRBJ2-1, with D unclear. The CDR3 consists of 15 residues. The V end lost 8 bases, the J end lost 2 bases, and 16 bases lay between the germline ends. Germline CDR1 reads SEHNR; CDR2 reads FQNEAQ (reference sequence). Written as DNA, the CDR3 is TGTGCCAGCCTGCACCCCTCTAGAACCTACAATGAGCAGTTCTTC. It codes for CASLHPSRTYNEQFF.